The 27 T cell receptor beta chains listed next were all sequenced from one sample in a study of T cell repertoires in cytomegalovirus infection. TCRdb reprocessed the reads via MiXCR and lists one record per CDR3 protein. Altogether 290,000 or so distinct CDR3 sequences are present, 25% being singletons, with the ten largest covering approximately 15%. The sequenced sample was PBMCs. These receptors all come from a human donor in good health (CMV status not recorded). Some clones in this sample may be carry-over from other donors' samples.

This chain links TRBV7-9 with TRBJ2-7, with 9 bases aligning to TRBD1. Looked up from germline, CDR1 is SEHNR and CDR2 is FQNEAQ (reference sequence). V shed 5 bases, J shed 2 bases, and the junction held 7 bases outside the gene matches. CDR3 length equals 15 residues. CDR3 sequence reads: CASSPGQGKTYEQYF. CDR3 in DNA: TGTGCCAGCAGCCCGGGACAGGGAAAAACCTACGAGCAGTACTTC.

CDR3 in DNA: TGTGCCACCAGCACAGGGGGCACCGGGGAGCTGTTTTTT. This codes for CATSTGGTGELFF. The chain has TRBV15 and TRBJ2-2; 7 positions agree with TRBD1. CDR3 length equals 13 residues. V trimming: 4 bases; J trimming: 4 bases; junction bases outside the gene matches: 0. From germline, CDR1 is LNHNV and CDR2 YYDKDF (reference sequence).

This clonotype was detected only a few times. The gene calls are TRBV12-3 or TRBV12-4 and TRBJ2-6; D unresolved. This CDR3 comprises 15 residues. V dropped 5 bases and J dropped 0 bases, with 8 bases sitting between them. CDR3 coding DNA: TGTGCCAGCAGTCGGTCGACCTCTGGGGCCAACGTCCTGACTTTC. Translating gives CASSRSTSGANVLTF.

This clonotype was detected many times. This chain connects TRBV10-2 to TRBJ2-7, with D possibly TRBD1 on 6 matching bases. Germline values: CDR1 WSHSY, CDR2 SAAADI. This CDR3 has 12 amino acids. V lost 5 bases and J 6 bases, leaving 11 bases between the germline ends. This CDR3 reads CASSLSGVEQYF. Here the CDR3 DNA reads TGCGCCAGCAGTCTTTCAGGGGTCGAGCAGTACTTC.

This clonotype was seen at least ten times. This rearrangement joins TRBV4-3 to TRBJ2-1; 7 nucleotides agree with TRBD2. The germline V gene has CDR1 LGHNA and CDR2 YSLEER. V dropped 0 bases and J dropped 2; count of bases not matched to a gene: 7. This CDR3 contains 17 residues. The CDR3 loop is CASSQDGEGGAYNEQFF. For the CDR3, the DNA is TGCGCCAGCAGCCAAGATGGGGAGGGAGGGGCCTACAATGAGCAGTTCTTC.

The chain is built from TRBV7-9 and TRBJ2-7; D not resolved. Germline V lookup: CDR1 SEHNR, CDR2 FQNEAQ (reference sequence). The V gene lost 5 bases and the J gene lost 3 bases, with 14 bases spanning the gap. The CDR3 spans 14 residues. The CDR3 DNA reads TGTGCCAGCAGCCCGTTCGGACGTGACTACGAGCAGTACTTC. This sequence encodes CASSPFGRDYEQYF.

This clonotype was recorded at least ten times. The chain links TRBV12-3 or TRBV12-4 to TRBJ2-2, with TRBD2 matching over 13 bases. CDR3 length: 17 residues. The ends lost 6 bases at V and 3 bases at J; junction bases unmatched: 7. The CDR3 DNA reads TGTGCCAGCAGCCCGGGACTAGCGGGATACTACACCGGGGAGCTGTTTTTT. Its protein is CASSPGLAGYYTGELFF.

The chain uses TRBV10-3 and TRBJ1-6, with D uncertain. Trimming left V 6 bases short and J 7 bases short, with 10 bases between. Germline-derived CDR1 and CDR2 are ENHRY and SYGVKD. CDR3 size: 13 residues. The CDR3 region is CAIRGVGNSPLHF. Here the CDR3 DNA reads TGTGCCATCAGAGGAGTGGGAAATTCACCCCTCCACTTT.

This clonotype was counted only a few times. The chain uses TRBV4-1 and TRBJ2-1, with 8 bases matching TRBD2. Germline CDR1 reads MGHRA; CDR2 reads YSYEKL. J lost 5 bases, V lost 0 bases, and 9 bases had no gene match. The length of the CDR3 is 17 residues. The DNA for the CDR3 is TGCGCCAGCAGCCAAGATCCGACGGGAGGGCCCCACAATGAGCAGTTCTTC. This sequence encodes CASSQDPTGGPHNEQFF.

This clonotype has at least ten counts. The chain recombines TRBV7-6 with TRBJ1-2, with D unclear. The V gene's germline CDR1 is SGHVS and CDR2 FNYEAQ. V was trimmed by 5 bases and J by 4 bases, leaving 11 bases between them. The CDR3 is made up of 13 amino acids. CDR3 loop: CASSVDGFYGYTF. The CDR3 nucleotides are TGTGCCAGCAGCGTGGACGGGTTCTATGGCTACACCTTC.

This clonotype was counted between two and nine times. The J gene is TRBJ1-1, the V gene TRBV7-9, with D possibly matching TRBD1 (6 bases). Trimming removed 5 bases from V and 4 bases from J, with 20 bases in between. Per the germline V gene, CDR1 is SEHNR and CDR2 is FQNEAQ (reference sequence). The CDR3 consists of 16 residues. The CDR3 nucleotides are TGTGCCAGCAGCCCGTACCACAGGGACCCTGGCACTGAAGCTTTCTTT. Its translation is CASSPYHRDPGTEAFF. Based on the CDR3 plus reference TRBV7-9 and TRBJ1-1, the full variable domain is DTGVSQNPRHKITKRGQNVTFRCDPISEHNRLYWYRQTLGQGPEFLTYFQNEAQLEKSRLLSDRFSAERPKGSFSTLEIQRTEQGDSAMYLCASSPYHRDPGTEAFFGQGTRLTVV.

The gene calls are TRBV28 and TRBJ1-1; D is unresolved. The V end lost 6 bases, the J end lost 4 bases, and 12 bases lay between the germline ends. The germline V gene encodes CDR1 MDHEN and CDR2 SYDVKM. This CDR3 is 13 amino acids long. The CDR3 nucleotides are TGTGCCAGCAGAGAACGGAGCCCCACTGAAGCTTTCTTT. Translating it yields CASRERSPTEAFF.

Only a few counts were recorded for this clonotype. The genes are TRBV20-1 and TRBJ1-1; no reliable D call. The germline gives CDR1 DFQATT, CDR2 SNEGSKA (reference sequence). The germline V and J ends were trimmed by 0 bases and 1 base, with 3 bases remaining between them. The length of the CDR3 is 12 residues. The CDR3 region has the DNA TGCAGTGCTAGAGACAGGAACACTGAAGCTTTCTTT. This encodes CSARDRNTEAFF.

The genes are TRBV6-1 and TRBJ2-1, with D possibly matching TRBD2 (5 bases). Deletions cut 5 bases from V and 7 bases from J, with 9 bases between. The CDR3 length is 12 residues. The germline CDR1 and CDR2 sequences are MNHNS and SASEGT. The CDR3 loop reads CASSYEGNEQFF. As DNA, the CDR3 is TGTGCCAGCAGTTACGAGGGTAATGAGCAGTTCTTC.

This clonotype has more than one count but fewer than ten. The CDR3 nucleotides are TGTGCCAGCAGCCGGGGCGGCACCGGGGAGCTGTTTTTT. As protein: CASSRGGTGELFF. The V and J genes are TRBV28 and TRBJ2-2; possibly TRBD1 or TRBD2 for D (5 bases each). Germline CDR1 and CDR2: MDHEN and SYDVKM. Trimming removed 6 bases from V and 4 bases from J, with 9 bases in between. The CDR3 has 13 residues.

This rearrangement joins TRBV7-9 to TRBJ2-7, with D tentatively TRBD1 (6 bases). V lost 7 bases and J 4 bases, leaving 17 bases between the germline ends. Germline V gives CDR1 SEHNR, CDR2 FQNEAQ (reference sequence). The length of the CDR3 is 14 residues. The CDR3 loop is CASTKSGQPYEQYF. CDR3 DNA: TGTGCCAGCACTAAATCGGGACAACCTTACGAGCAGTACTTC.

This sequence joins TRBV29-1 and TRBJ1-4; 7 bases agree with TRBD1. Germline trimming cut 0 bases from V and 13 bases from J; bases unmatched to any gene: 14. The V gene's germline CDR1 is SQVTM and CDR2 ANQGSEA. The CDR3 has 15 residues. The CDR3 region has the DNA TGCAGCGTTGAAGAGGGGGCAGGGGGAAGAGTTGGACTGTTTTTT. As protein: CSVEEGAGGRVGLFF.

The chain employs TRBV10-3 and TRBJ1-5, with D uncertain. With 10 bases removed from V and 0 bases from J, the gap between germline ends came to 16 bases. The CDR3 totals 15 residues. CDR1 is ENHRY and CDR2 is SYGVKD in the germline V gene. The CDR3 protein is CATAAGPNSNQPQHF. The CDR3 bases are TGTGCCACCGCCGCCGGGCCAAATAGCAATCAGCCCCAGCATTTT.

This chain connects TRBV7-9 to TRBJ1-4; D possibly corresponds to TRBD1 (5 bases). The CDR3 spans 15 residues. Germline V gives CDR1 SEHNR, CDR2 FQNEAQ (reference sequence). V lost 5 bases, J lost 8 bases, and 18 bases lay in between. This CDR3 reads CASSPEWGGREKLFF. In DNA form, the CDR3 reads TGTGCCAGCAGCCCGGAGTGGGGGGGAAGAGAAAAACTGTTTTTT.

The chain combines TRBV20-1 with TRBJ1-2, with 7 bases fitting TRBD1. The J segment lost 6 bases and the V segment lost 6 bases, leaving 13 bases of the junction unmatched. CDR3 length: 14 amino acids. Germline assignment: CDR1 DFQATT and CDR2 SNEGSKA (reference sequence). The CDR3 DNA sequence: TGCAGTGCCCAAAAAGGGGGCGCGTTACATGGCTACACCTTC. Translated: CSAQKGGALHGYTF.

The table lists this clonotype with many counts. CDR3 sequence reads: CASSLVRGGTDTQYF. The CDR3 nucleotides are TGTGCCAGCAGCTTAGTTCGGGGGGGCACAGATACGCAGTATTTT. The V gene is TRBV7-2, the J gene TRBJ2-3, with 7 bases that match TRBD2. The CDR3 length is 15 residues. Germline CDR1 reads SGHTA; CDR2 reads FQGNSA. The V gene end was trimmed by 1 base and the J gene end by 1 base; junction bases not matched to a gene: 2.

Ten or more counts support this clonotype. CDR3 amino acids: CASSLSGGNIQYF. The CDR3 DNA is TGTGCCAGCAGCTTATCCGGGGGTAACATTCAGTACTTC. V is TRBV7-6 and J is TRBJ2-4; tentatively, D is TRBD2 (6 bases). The CDR3 is 13 amino acids. Trimming took off 2 bases at V and 7 bases at J, with 9 bases between the two ends. CDR1 is SGHVS and CDR2 is FNYEAQ in the germline V gene.

This clonotype has more than one count but fewer than ten. V is TRBV5-4 and J is TRBJ2-3; maybe TRBD2 (6 bases). CDR1 is SGHNT, CDR2 YYREEE, per germline (reference sequence). The CDR3 consists of 15 residues. V was shortened by 2 bases and J by 2 bases, with 12 bases between the two germline ends. The CDR3 loop is CASSLSAGFTDTQYF. The CDR3 bases are TGTGCCAGCAGCTTATCGGCGGGGTTCACAGATACGCAGTATTTT. Full variable domain (rest looked up from reference TRBV5-4 and TRBJ2-3): ETGVTQSPTHLIKTRGQQVTLRCSSQSGHNTVSWYQQALGQGPQFIFQYYREEENGRGNFPPRFSGLQFPNYSSELNVNALELDDSALYLCASSLSAGFTDTQYFGPGTRLTVL.

This clonotype appeared many times. The rearrangement joins TRBV28 to TRBJ2-5; D uncertain. Looked up from germline, CDR1 is MDHEN and CDR2 is SYDVKM. V was trimmed by 4 bases and J by 1 base, leaving 10 bases between them. This CDR3 has 14 residues. As DNA, the CDR3 is TGTGCCAGCAGTTCCCTAGGTGGCCAAGAGACCCAGTACTTC. It specifies CASSSLGGQETQYF.

This clonotype was found many times. The chain combines TRBV7-2 with TRBJ2-7, with 8 bases matching TRBD1. The CDR3 consists of 14 residues. V trimming: 5 bases; J trimming: 2 bases; junction bases outside the gene matches: 5. The germline V gene has CDR1 SGHTA and CDR2 FQGNSA. The CDR3 DNA sequence: TGTGCCAGCAGCACCAGACAGGGGACCTACGAGCAGTACTTC. Encoded protein: CASSTRQGTYEQYF.

This clonotype was picked up a small number of times. The chain is built from TRBV10-3 and TRBJ1-6; D not resolved. This CDR3 spans 12 amino acids. Germline-derived CDR1 and CDR2 are ENHRY and SYGVKD. V lost 8 bases, J lost 7 bases, and 9 bases lay in between. CDR3 sequence: CAIASENSPLHF. The DNA for the CDR3 is TGTGCCATCGCGTCCGAGAATTCACCCCTCCACTTT.

V gene TRBV28 combines with J gene TRBJ2-6, with 12 bases aligning to TRBD1. This CDR3 spans 17 amino acids. In germline, CDR1 is MDHEN, CDR2 SYDVKM. The V segment lost 4 bases and the J segment 3 bases; nucleotides outside the gene matches: 4. This CDR3 reads CASSSGTGGGGANVLTF. Here the CDR3 DNA reads TGTGCCAGCAGTTCCGGGACAGGGGGCGGTGGGGCCAACGTCCTGACTTTC.